A selection of T cell receptor beta chains follows, all from one sample in a study of T-cell reconstitution after alpha-beta-depleted transplantation in children. Each CDR3 protein is one row after TCRdb ran MiXCR on the PCR reads. The sample holds about 610,000 distinct CDR3 sequences; roughly a tenth are singletons and the top ten take about 4.3%. Source: PBMCs from the stem cell graft donor, taken from the stem cell graft. These receptors all stem from a human donor who donated a stem cell graft to a child with acute myeloid leukemia. Each CDR3 is given with its conserved first and last residue. A D gene is named only where the DNA matches it firmly. For some rows the clone size is stated as once, few or many, or as a class when expanded; others skip it.

>TRBJ1-1|.|TRBV6-1|few
CASSPASGLTEAFF
TGTGCCAGCAGCCCTGCGAGCGGGTTGACTGAAGCTTTCTTT
>TRBJ2-1|TRBD2|TRBV14|many
CASSQGVSREGDEQFF
TGTGCCAGCAGCCAAGGGGTTTCCCGGGAGGGTGATGAGCAGTTCTTC
>TRBJ2-7|TRBD1|TRBV7-3|.
CASSLVTRMGQGEYF
TGTGCCAGCAGCTTAGTAACCCGAATGGGTCAGGGGGAGTACTTC
>TRBJ1-4|TRBD1|TRBV20-1|.
CSARGLGQYNEKLFF
TGCAGTGCTAGAGGATTGGGACAGTATAATGAAAAACTGTTTTTT
>TRBJ1-2|.|TRBV29-1|few
CSVEWWTTVGLGYTF
TGCAGCGTTGAATGGTGGACGACCGTCGGACTTGGCTACACCTTC
>TRBJ2-6|.|TRBV20-1|.
CSAPTFGFTGANVLTF
TGCAGTGCTCCGACCTTCGGGTTTACTGGGGCCAACGTCCTGACTTTC
>TRBJ1-1|TRBD1|TRBV6-2/TRBV6-3|.
CASSPLTGGDTEAFF
TGTGCCAGCAGTCCCCTGACAGGGGGGGACACTGAAGCTTTCTTT
>TRBJ1-4|.|TRBV30|once
CAWTLRDVNEKLFF
TGTGCCTGGACCCTTCGGGATGTTAATGAAAAACTGTTTTTT
>TRBJ2-7|.|TRBV20-1|.
CSASGVAARYNSYEQYF
TGCAGTGCTAGTGGGGTAGCGGCTCGCTATAACTCCTACGAGCAGTACTTC
>TRBJ2-1|TRBD2|TRBV29-1|many
CSVEPGLADSYNEQFF
TGCAGCGTTGAGCCGGGACTAGCAGACTCCTACAATGAGCAGTTCTTC
>TRBJ1-1|.|TRBV20-1|few
CSARDKGGDTEAFF
TGCAGTGCTAGAGATAAGGGGGGGGACACTGAAGCTTTCTTT
>TRBJ2-1|.|TRBV4-2|few
CASSQDLDNEQFF
TGTGCCAGCAGCCAAGATCTCGACAATGAGCAGTTCTTC
>TRBJ2-2|TRBD1|TRBV7-9|few
CASSFMGQGETGELFF
TGTGCCAGCAGCTTTATGGGACAGGGAGAAACCGGGGAGCTGTTTTTT
>TRBJ2-3|TRBD1|TRBV5-1|.
CASSGNPTGLPPDTQYF
TGCGCCAGCAGCGGCAACCCGACAGGGCTCCCCCCGGATACGCAGTATTTT
>TRBJ2-3|TRBD2|TRBV7-2|many
CASSLVPSGSTDTQYF
TGTGCCAGCAGCTTAGTCCCTAGCGGGAGCACAGATACGCAGTATTTT